These 21 T cell receptor beta chains originate from one sample sequenced in a study of OX40 agonist ivuxolimab in advanced cancers. Sequenced by immunoSEQ multiplex PCR; TCRdb stores in-frame clones only, minus some. The table shows about 50,000 clones, with approximately 80% occurring only once. The sequenced sample was CD4+ or CD8+ T cells sorted from blood, obtained in a trial of the OX40 agonist ivuxolimab. The source is an adult with an advanced solid tumor such as melanoma, head and neck, liver or kidney cancer.

The rearrangement joins TRBV6-5 to TRBJ1-1; 7 positions match TRBD1. Germline CDR1 reads MNHEY; CDR2 reads SVGAGI. After removal of 6 bases from V and 7 bases from J, the junction contained 8 bases not matched to a gene. The CDR3 covers 13 residues. The CDR3 is CASSDHRGGEAFF. DNA of the CDR3: TGTGCCAGCAGCGACCACAGGGGAGGTGAAGCTTTCTTT.

Points on this clone: At one end, the junction sequence differs from germline, possibly due to a read error. The chain employs TRBV11-2 and TRBJ1-1; D remains unclear. The CDR3 has 14 amino acids. In germline, CDR1 is SGHAT, CDR2 FQNNGV. The CDR3 nucleotides read TGTGCCGGCAGCTTATGGCAGGCGAACACTGAAGCTTTCTTT. Its protein product is CAGSLWQANTEAFF.

This chain connects TRBV27 to TRBJ2-7; 7 bases are shared with TRBD1. The trim removed 3 bases at V and 3 bases at J, leaving 8 bases unmatched. The germline gives CDR1 MNHEY, CDR2 SMNVEV (reference sequence). CDR3 size: 15 residues. The CDR3 protein is CASSFHRGEGYEQYF. The CDR3 region has the DNA TGTGCCAGCAGTTTTCACAGGGGTGAAGGCTACGAGCAGTACTTC.

V is TRBV7-2 and J is TRBJ1-2, with a weak D call TRBD1 (6 bases). The CDR3 sequence is 14 residues long. The germline V gene has CDR1 SGHTA and CDR2 FQGNSA. The germline V and J ends were trimmed by 1 base and 4 bases, with 10 bases remaining between them. The CDR3 region has the DNA TGTGCCAGCAGCTTAGTTTCGGGGGCCTATGGCTACACCTTC. Its translation is CASSLVSGAYGYTF.

The V call is TRBV7-8, the J call TRBJ1-1, with TRBD1 identical over 11 bases. CDR3 length: 15 residues. With V trimmed by 5 bases and J by 8 bases, 10 bases remained unmatched. The germline CDR1 and CDR2 sequences are SGHVS and FQNEAQ. The chain's CDR3 is CASSPRGTGGVEAFF. The CDR3 DNA follows: TGTGCCAGCAGCCCGAGGGGGACAGGGGGTGTGGAAGCTTTCTTT.

This clone was detected a few times. The chain combines TRBV7-9 with TRBJ1-6; D is perhaps TRBD1 (6 bases). Trimming left V 4 bases short and J 6 bases short, with 10 bases between. Per germline, CDR1 SEHNR and CDR2 FQNEAQ (reference sequence). This CDR3 is 14 amino acids long. CDR3 region: CASSSQGRNSPLHF. The CDR3 DNA sequence: TGTGCCAGCAGCTCACAGGGTCGTAATTCACCCCTCCACTTT.

This clone is medium-sized by share. This sequence joins TRBV28 and TRBJ2-7; 7 nucleotides agree with TRBD2. The J segment lost 2 bases and the V segment lost 4 bases, leaving 8 bases of the junction unmatched. This CDR3 comprises 15 residues. CDR1 is MDHEN and CDR2 is SYDVKM in the germline V gene. The CDR3 loop reads CASSSPWAGAYEQYF. In DNA form, the CDR3 reads TGTGCCAGCAGTTCACCCTGGGCGGGGGCCTACGAGCAGTACTTC.

The genes are TRBV5-1 and TRBJ2-7, with D tentatively TRBD1 or TRBD2 (5 bases each). Trimming cost V 4 bases and J 0 bases, with 8 bases left between them. The CDR3 runs to 13 residues. CDR1 SGHRS and CDR2 YFSETQ come from the germline V gene. CDR3 loop: CASSGTVSYEQYF. As DNA, the CDR3 is TGCGCCAGCAGCGGGACGGTCTCCTACGAGCAGTACTTC.

The chain uses TRBV28 and TRBJ2-5; 11 positions agree with TRBD2. The CDR3 consists of 16 residues. Germline loops: CDR1 MDHEN, CDR2 SYDVKM. V was pared by 4 bases and J by 5 bases, with 9 bases of the junction left unmatched. In DNA, the CDR3 is TGTGCCAGCAGTTCCGGGGCTAGCGGGAGGTGGGAGACCCAGTACTTC. Protein: CASSSGASGRWETQYF.

This rearrangement joins TRBV28 to TRBJ2-1, with D perhaps matching TRBD2 (5 bases). Trimming left V 5 bases short and J 7 bases short, with 12 bases between. In germline, CDR1 is MDHEN, CDR2 SYDVKM. CDR3 length: 13 residues. The CDR3 loop reads CASSPPRRNEQFF. As DNA, the CDR3 is TGTGCCAGCAGTCCCCCACGGAGGAATGAGCAGTTCTTC.

This clone was seen once. The chain couples TRBV7-8 to TRBJ2-3; D perhaps matches TRBD2 (6 bases). Trimming cost V 5 bases and J 8 bases, with 17 bases left between them. The CDR3 has 14 residues. CDR1 and CDR2 from the germline V gene are SGHVS and FQNEAQ. In nucleotides, the CDR3 is TGTGCCAGCAGCCTCCGGGGAGGAGCAGGTACGCAGTATTTT. Translated, it gives CASSLRGGAGTQYF.

In its sample, this clone was seen once. The CDR3 reads CASSLDRGLNTEAFF. Written as DNA, the CDR3 is TGTGCCAGCAGCTTAGACAGGGGCCTGAACACTGAAGCTTTCTTT. The chain couples TRBV7-8 to TRBJ1-1, with TRBD1 identical over 7 bases. Germline lookup yields CDR1 SGHVS and CDR2 FQNEAQ. With V trimmed by 1 base and J by 0 bases, 2 bases remained unmatched. This CDR3 has 15 residues. Filled out from reference TRBV7-8 and TRBJ1-1, the complete variable domain reads GAGVSQSPRYKVAKRGQDVALRCDPISGHVSLFWYQQALGQGPEFLTYFQNEAQLDKSGLPSDRFFAERPEGSVSTLKIQRTQQEDSAVYLCASSLDRGLNTEAFFGQGTRLTVV.

This clone appeared a few times. This chain connects TRBV29-1 to TRBJ1-1, with 7 nucleotides matching TRBD1. This CDR3 comprises 13 residues. V lost 6 bases and J lost 0; bases outside the gene matches: 4. CDR1 is SQVTM and CDR2 is ANQGSEA in the germline V gene. The CDR3 reads CSVPGQLNTEAFF. DNA for the CDR3: TGCAGCGTGCCGGGACAGCTGAACACTGAAGCTTTCTTT. The whole variable domain, filled in from reference TRBV29-1 and TRBJ1-1, reads SAVISQKPSRDICQRGTSLTIQCQVDSQVTMMFWYRQQPGQSLTLIATANQGSEATYESGFVIDKFPISRPNLTFSTLTVSNMSPEDSSIYLCSVPGQLNTEAFFGQGTRLTVV.

The gene calls are TRBV18 and TRBJ1-4; 9 bases match TRBD1. Germline lookup yields CDR1 KGHSH and CDR2 LQKENI. The CDR3 consists of 18 residues. V lost 3 bases to trimming and J lost 5 bases; unmatched junction nucleotides: 13. DNA for the CDR3: TGTGCCAGCTCACCCGGGACAGGGCGGGCCTCTTTAAATGAAAAACTGTTTTTT. It translates to CASSPGTGRASLNEKLFF.

The chain recombines TRBV28 with TRBJ1-2; 8 nucleotides match TRBD1. CDR3 length: 14 amino acids. The V and J ends lost 8 bases and 3 bases, in that order; junction bases with no gene match: 8. Germline V gives CDR1 MDHEN, CDR2 SYDVKM. The CDR3 DNA sequence: TGTGCCAGCGGGTTGACAGGGGAGGACTATGGCTACACCTTC. Its protein product is CASGLTGEDYGYTF.

Here the CDR3 reads CASSSPGGSSYNEQFF. Here the CDR3 DNA reads TGTGCCAGCAGTTCCCCGGGCGGTAGCTCCTACAATGAGCAGTTCTTC. The rearrangement links TRBV28 to TRBJ2-1, with D uncertain. The V end was cut by 4 bases, the J end by 0 bases, with 13 bases between. CDR3 size: 16 residues. The germline V gene has CDR1 MDHEN and CDR2 SYDVKM.

The sample holds one count of this clone. V is TRBV11-3 and J is TRBJ2-3; D gene unclear. The CDR3 consists of 15 residues. V lost 1 base to trimming and J lost 1 base, with 9 bases between them. CDR1 and CDR2 (germline): SGHNT, YENEEA. The CDR3 DNA sequence: TGTGCCAGCAGCTTAGGTACGGGCCGCACAGATACGCAGTATTTT. Translating it yields CASSLGTGRTDTQYF.

This chain joins TRBV23-1 and TRBJ1-4, with D perhaps matching TRBD1 (6 bases). TRBV23-1 is known as an ORF, though its function is uncertain. The CDR3 is made up of 18 amino acids. The V and J ends lost 6 bases and 0 bases respectively, with 20 bases between them. CDR3 in DNA: TGCGCCAGCAGCCGCCTACAGGGCCGAGTTGCAACTAATGAAAAACTGTTTTTT. Residues: CASSRLQGRVATNEKLFF.

The V gene is TRBV29-1, the J gene TRBJ1-1; the D gene is possibly TRBD1 (5 bases). The CDR3 is 13 residues long. V was trimmed by 6 bases and J by 4 bases, leaving 15 bases between them. Germline CDR1 and CDR2: SQVTM and ANQGSEA. CDR3 coding DNA: TGCAGCGTACCGGGACGGGGCACCACTGAAGCTTTCTTT. Amino acid sequence: CSVPGRGTTEAFF.

The V call is TRBV18, the J call TRBJ1-4; tentatively, D is TRBD1 (5 bases). Germline assignment: CDR1 KGHSH and CDR2 LQKENI. The V and J ends lost 6 bases and 8 bases respectively, with 19 bases between them. The CDR3 spans 15 residues. The CDR3 loop is CASSGMTIAGEKLFF. The DNA of the CDR3 is TGTGCCAGCTCGGGAATGACGATAGCAGGGGAAAAACTGTTTTTT.

This clone was counted only a few times. The chain combines TRBV4-2 with TRBJ2-3; 7 bases match TRBD2. The J segment lost 1 base and the V segment lost 4 bases, leaving 8 bases of the junction unmatched. Germline CDR1 reads LGHNA; CDR2 reads YNFKEQ. This CDR3 has 16 amino acids. The chain's CDR3 is CASSPLGSGGTDTQYF. As DNA, the CDR3 is TGTGCCAGCAGCCCCCTCGGGAGCGGGGGCACAGATACGCAGTATTTT.